Sequencing of this TCR beta chain was carried out in a study of cytomegalovirus exposure and HLA in healthy donors. The V end lost 2 bases, the J end lost 3 bases, and 13 bases lay between the germline ends. Germline CDR1 and CDR2: SGHTA and FQGTGA. The CDR3 is made up of 15 amino acids. Only a few counts were recorded for this clone. The PCR used 60 Vbeta and 13 Jbeta primers. Clones were read by immunoSEQ multiplex PCR, and TCRdb kept only the in-frame ones, dropping some. Among roughly 55,000 clones, approximately 80% were seen once, and the ten largest hold approximately 2.4%. The receptor was isolated from a female donor in good health and CMV-seronegative. This chain uses TRBV7-3 with TRBJ2-5; perhaps TRBD2 as D (6 bases). Sequencing was done on a sample of PBMCs. CDR3: CASSLGFGGEETQYF. CDR3 sequence (DNA): TGTGCCAGCAGCTTAGGGTTCGGAGGGGAAGAGACCCAGTACTTC.